This TCR beta chain was sequenced in a study of T cell repertoires in cytomegalovirus infection. With respect to this clonotype: Its target is not known.

TCRdb re-called the reads with MiXCR, one entry per CDR3 protein. The sample includes fewer than 850,000 distinct CDR3 sequences, 25% to 30% of them seen just once. This TCR came from a human donor in good health (CMV status not recorded). Some clones in this sample may be carry-over from other donors' samples. The sample consisted of cultured CD8+ T cells from PBMCs, taken from culture after CMV antigen stimulation.

The CDR3 DNA reads TGCAGCGTTGCTATGGGGCTAGGGACTAGCGTTGCCAAAAACATTCAGTACTTC. Translated: CSVAMGLGTSVAKNIQYF. V gene TRBV29-1 combines with J gene TRBJ2-4, with 10 positions matching TRBD2. The junction had 13 bases not matched to a gene; V was cut back by 4 bases and J by 1 base. The germline V gene has CDR1 SQVTM and CDR2 ANQGSEA. The CDR3 loop spans 18 amino acids.